Only a few counts were recorded for the clone carrying this T cell receptor beta chain. The antigen is unknown. The CDR3 extends over 18 amino acids. J gave up 1 base and V 0 bases, and 11 bases lay outside the gene matches. Germline assignment: CDR1 MNHEY and CDR2 SVGAGI. Arm-PCR with iRepertoire HTBI primers amplified the CDR3 regions for these TCR beta libraries. TCRdb reanalysed the multiplex PCR reads using MiXCR and keeps one entry per CDR3 protein. The repertoire holds approximately 400,000 distinct CDR3 sequences, roughly 25% seen once, with around a quarter in the top ten. Time point described: persistent/refractory GD, antithyroid drugs over 5 years with positive TRAb. RNA isolated from PBMCs was used to make the TCR library. The data are from a study of regulatory T cells in long-lasting Graves disease. The wider study: Persistence in Graves' disease required over 5 years of antithyroid drugs plus positive TSH receptor antibodies.

Whole-study results and caveats: Persistent Graves' cases showed lower TCR diversity than newly diagnosed cases. More public clonotypes were shared by persistent patients (about 2,700) than by new patients (roughly 970). TRBV28, TRBJ1-2 and TRBJ2-5 emerged as the favored segments in persistent disease.

This receptor was obtained from a woman aged 40 to 50 with Graves disease. The chain couples TRBV6-5 to TRBJ2-7; 8 bases fit TRBD1. This sample comprised peripheral blood mononuclear cells (PBMCs), obtained when the disease was refractory, from a patient treated with antithyroid drugs. The CDR3 sequence: CASSYSGAGGSRSYEQYF. Written as DNA, the CDR3 is TGTGCCAGCAGTTACTCCGGAGCAGGGGGCTCCAGGTCCTACGAGCAGTACTTC.